This TCR beta chain was identified during a study of cytomegalovirus exposure and HLA in healthy donors. PCR amplification relied on 60 Vbeta primers (plus 13 Jbeta primers). Repertoires were generated with immunoSEQ multiplex PCR, while TCRdb's copy carries only in-frame clones and drops some. The sample consists of about 140,000 clones, 80% of them appearing once. Per the germline V gene, CDR1 is SGHRS and CDR2 is YFSETQ. The CDR3 covers 16 residues. V gave up 4 bases and J gave up 4 bases; unmatched junction bases: 8. The sample was PBMCs. The chain is built from TRBV5-1 and TRBJ2-2, with TRBD1 matching over 9 bases. The source is a middle-aged man in good health and CMV-seronegative. The CDR3 DNA reads TGCGCCAGCAGCCTACAGGGGGCTAGGAGCACCGGGGAGCTGTTTTTT. It translates to CASSLQGARSTGELFF.